The 14 T cell receptor beta chains listed next were all sequenced from one sample in a study of control samples from healthy donors and cancer patients. Clones were read by immunoSEQ multiplex PCR, and TCRdb kept only the in-frame ones, dropping some. The sample has 45,000 to 60,000 clones, 85% to 95% seen once. The specimen sequenced was blood. The receptors stem from a man aged 30-40 years in good health.

This chain connects TRBV5-1 to TRBJ2-2; 8 bases are a match to TRBD1. V lost 6 bases, J lost 1 base, and 5 bases stayed unmatched. The length of the CDR3 is 15 residues. Germline values: CDR1 SGHRS, CDR2 YFSETQ. The CDR3 sequence: CASTPGGGNTGELFF. CDR3 bases: TGCGCCAGCACACCAGGGGGCGGGAACACCGGGGAGCTGTTTTTT.

V and J are TRBV27 and TRBJ1-5; the match to TRBD1 covers 8 bases. The CDR3 runs to 14 residues. Germline loops: CDR1 MNHEY, CDR2 SMNVEV (reference sequence). V dropped 8 bases and J dropped 6; count of bases not matched to a gene: 9. In DNA, the CDR3 is TGTGCCAGCTCCGTAGGACAGGGTGGTCAGCCCCAGCATTTT. Protein: CASSVGQGGQPQHF.

V usage is TRBV19 and J usage is TRBJ2-5; D tentatively reads TRBD1 or TRBD2 (5 bases each). V lost 7 bases and J 5 bases, leaving 17 bases between the germline ends. The V gene's germline CDR1 is LNHDA and CDR2 SQIVND (reference sequence). The CDR3 is 14 amino acids. CDR3 amino acids: CASMLGPEGETQYF. DNA for the CDR3: TGTGCCAGTATGCTGGGCCCCGAGGGGGAGACCCAGTACTTC.

The DNA for the CDR3 is TGTGCCAGCAGTTTAGAAGCGGGTTCACCCCTCCACTTT. Its translation: CASSLEAGSPLHF. The chain combines TRBV12-3 or TRBV12-4 with TRBJ1-6, with D unclear. There are 13 residues in the CDR3. The ends were cut back, 1 base at V and 9 bases at J, with 7 bases in the middle.

The chain is built from TRBV15 and TRBJ1-1; the D gene is possibly TRBD1 (6 bases). The CDR3 is 16 residues long. Per germline, CDR1 LNHNV and CDR2 YYDKDF (reference sequence). Trimming took off 1 base at V and 5 bases at J, with 17 bases between the two ends. The CDR3 DNA sequence: TGTGCCACCAGCAGAGTAGCCGGGGGCGCAGGGACTGAAGCTTTCTTT. This codes for CATSRVAGGAGTEAFF.

The V and J genes are TRBV14 and TRBJ2-5; D might be TRBD2 (5 bases). V lost 0 bases and J 7 bases, leaving 15 bases between the germline ends. The CDR3 contains 15 residues. CDR1 is SGHDN and CDR2 is FVKESK in the germline V gene. The CDR3 DNA is TGTGCCAGCAGCCAAGATCACGTGTCGCGGGTGACCCAGTACTTC. Amino acid sequence: CASSQDHVSRVTQYF.

The chain employs TRBV3-1 (or the pseudogene TRBV3-2) and TRBJ1-1; no definite D call. This CDR3 contains 14 residues. Germline V CDR1 and CDR2: LGHDT, YNNKEL (reference sequence). V was pared by 3 bases and J by 1 base, with 9 bases between. CDR3 nucleotide sequence: TGTGCCAGCAGCCAGCAGGAAAGGAACACTGAAGCTTTCTTT. Translating gives CASSQQERNTEAFF.

CDR3 sequence (DNA): TGTGCCAGCAGCTTGGGACCGGGCGGACACACAGATACGCAGTATTTT. It yields the protein CASSLGPGGHTDTQYF. The chain has TRBV5-6 and TRBJ2-3; possible D gene TRBD1, 5 bases. Trimming cost V 0 bases and J 2 bases, with 13 bases left between them. This CDR3 comprises 16 residues. Germline CDR1 is SGHDT and CDR2 is YYEEEE.

The rearrangement links TRBV6-5 to TRBJ1-1; D unresolved. The CDR3 runs to 12 residues. Deletions cut 8 bases from V and 3 bases from J, with 10 bases between. Germline CDR1 is MNHEY and CDR2 is SVGAGI. CDR3 loop: CASCGGHTEAFF. In nucleotides, the CDR3 is TGTGCCAGCTGCGGAGGTCACACTGAAGCTTTCTTT.

There are a few counts of this clone. The chain has TRBV18 and TRBJ2-7; tentative D call: TRBD2 (6 bases). V shed 6 bases and J shed 3 bases, with 18 bases lying between them. Germline values: CDR1 KGHSH, CDR2 LQKENI. The CDR3 is made up of 15 amino acids. CDR3 DNA: TGTGCCAGCTCGGCGGGACTCCCGGGGAGCTACGAGCAGTACTTC. As protein: CASSAGLPGSYEQYF.

The chain uses TRBV13 and TRBJ1-2; D is perhaps TRBD1 (5 bases). Trimming cost V 0 bases and J 2 bases, with 10 bases left between them. Germline CDR1 and CDR2: PRHDT and FYEKMQ (reference sequence). This CDR3 is 15 amino acids long. The CDR3 nucleotides read TGTGCCAGCAGCTTAGGCCTGGGGGAGAACTATGGCTACACCTTC. It is translated as CASSLGLGENYGYTF.

The CDR3, as DNA: TGTGCCACCAGTGATCCCGAAGGGACTAGCGGGGGTCACTACGAGCAGTACTTC. It is translated as CATSDPEGTSGGHYEQYF. This chain connects TRBV24-1 to TRBJ2-7, with TRBD2 matching over 14 bases. J was trimmed by 3 bases and V by 3 bases; bases with no gene match: 9. The CDR3 has 18 amino acids. Germline assignment: CDR1 KGHDR and CDR2 SFDVKD.

This chain joins TRBV19 and TRBJ2-3; 8 bases fit TRBD1. Germline-derived CDR1 and CDR2 are LNHDA and SQIVND (reference sequence). The CDR3 consists of 15 residues. J gave up 1 base and V 6 bases, and 6 bases lay outside the gene matches. The CDR3 DNA reads TGTGCCAGTAGCCCGGACAGGGTCGGCACAGATACGCAGTATTTT. It codes for CASSPDRVGTDTQYF.

The chain combines TRBV23-1 with TRBJ1-2; D is uncertain. TRBV23-1 is recorded as an ORF, its role being uncertain. The V gene lost 5 bases and the J gene lost 8 bases, with 15 bases spanning the gap. This CDR3 comprises 13 residues. The CDR3 loop is CASSWPLDQGYTF. The CDR3 DNA sequence: TGCGCCAGCAGTTGGCCCCTTGATCAAGGCTACACCTTC.